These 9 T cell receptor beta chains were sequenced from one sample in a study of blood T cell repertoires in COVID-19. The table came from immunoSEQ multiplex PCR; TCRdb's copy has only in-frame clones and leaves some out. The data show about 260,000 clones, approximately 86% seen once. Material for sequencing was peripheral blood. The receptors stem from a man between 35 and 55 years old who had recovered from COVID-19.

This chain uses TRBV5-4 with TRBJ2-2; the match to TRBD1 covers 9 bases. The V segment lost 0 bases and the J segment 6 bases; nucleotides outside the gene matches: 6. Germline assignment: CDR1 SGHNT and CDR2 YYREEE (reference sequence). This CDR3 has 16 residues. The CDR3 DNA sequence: TGTGCCAGCAGCTTGGGAGGACAGGGGTTTTCCGGGGAGCTGTTTTTT. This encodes CASSLGGQGFSGELFF.

The CDR3 nucleotides read TGCGCCAGCAGCTCGCGGACTAGCGGGTTTATGAACACCGGGGAGCTGTTTTTT. This translates into CASSSRTSGFMNTGELFF. V gene TRBV5-1 combines with J gene TRBJ2-2, with 11 bases identical to TRBD2. CDR1 SGHRS and CDR2 YFSETQ come from the germline V gene. V lost 3 bases and J lost 1; bases outside the gene matches: 8. The CDR3 sequence is 18 residues long.

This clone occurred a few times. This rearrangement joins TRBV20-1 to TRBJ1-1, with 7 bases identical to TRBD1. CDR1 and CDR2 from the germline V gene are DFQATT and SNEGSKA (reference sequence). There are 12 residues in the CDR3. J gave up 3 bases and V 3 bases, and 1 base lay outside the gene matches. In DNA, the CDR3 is TGCAGTGCTAGTACAGGGGACACTGAAGCTTTCTTT. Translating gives CSASTGDTEAFF.

CDR3 coding DNA: TGTGCCAGCAAAAATCTAGCCGCGGGGGAGACCCAGTACTTC. Its protein product is CASKNLAAGETQYF. The chain uses TRBV6-5 and TRBJ2-5; TRBD2 might be the D (6 bases). Trimming pared 7 bases from V and 5 bases from J, leaving 17 bases between. The germline V gene has CDR1 MNHEY and CDR2 SVGAGI. This CDR3 comprises 14 residues.

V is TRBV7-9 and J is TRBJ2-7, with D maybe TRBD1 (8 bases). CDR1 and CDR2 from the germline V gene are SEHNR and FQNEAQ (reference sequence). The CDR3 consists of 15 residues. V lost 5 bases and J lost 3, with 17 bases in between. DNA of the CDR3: TGTGCCAGCAGCGGGGGGGACAGGCCCTTCTACGAGCAGTACTTC. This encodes CASSGGDRPFYEQYF.

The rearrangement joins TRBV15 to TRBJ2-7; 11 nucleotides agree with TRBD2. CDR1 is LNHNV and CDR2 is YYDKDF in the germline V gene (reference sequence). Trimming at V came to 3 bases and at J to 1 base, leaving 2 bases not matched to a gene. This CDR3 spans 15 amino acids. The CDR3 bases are TGTGCCACCAGCAGCGCTAGCGGGGGGTCCTACGAGCAGTACTTC. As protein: CATSSASGGSYEQYF.

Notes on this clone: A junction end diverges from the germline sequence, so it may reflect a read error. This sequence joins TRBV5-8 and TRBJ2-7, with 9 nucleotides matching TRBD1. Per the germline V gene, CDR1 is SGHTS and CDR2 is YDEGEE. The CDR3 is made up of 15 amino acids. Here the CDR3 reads CASRSPWTGVNEQYF. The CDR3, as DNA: TGTGCCAGCAGATCCCCGTGGACAGGGGTTAACGAACAGTACTTC.

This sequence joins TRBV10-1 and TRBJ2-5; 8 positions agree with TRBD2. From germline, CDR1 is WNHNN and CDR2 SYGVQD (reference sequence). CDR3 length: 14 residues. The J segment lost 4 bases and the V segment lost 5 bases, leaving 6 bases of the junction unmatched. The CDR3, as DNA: TGCGCCAGCAGTAGGGGACTAGGAGGAGAGACCCAGTACTTC. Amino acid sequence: CASSRGLGGETQYF.

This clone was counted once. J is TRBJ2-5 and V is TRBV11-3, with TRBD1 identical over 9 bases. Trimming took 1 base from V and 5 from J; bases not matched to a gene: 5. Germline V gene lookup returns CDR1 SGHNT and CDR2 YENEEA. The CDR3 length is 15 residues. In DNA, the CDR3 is TGTGCCAGCAGCTTAGGGGGACAGGGACGGGAGACCCAGTACTTC. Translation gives CASSLGGQGRETQYF.